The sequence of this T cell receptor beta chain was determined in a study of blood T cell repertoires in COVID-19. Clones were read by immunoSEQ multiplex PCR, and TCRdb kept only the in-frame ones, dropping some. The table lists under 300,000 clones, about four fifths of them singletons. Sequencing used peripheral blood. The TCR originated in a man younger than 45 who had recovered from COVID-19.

CDR3 DNA sequence: TGTGCCAGCAGTGAACAGGGGGCGCGTGGCTACACCTTC. Translating gives CASSEQGARGYTF. This rearrangement joins TRBV25-1 to TRBJ1-2; TRBD1 matches 8 bases. Germline lookup yields CDR1 MGHDK and CDR2 SYGVNS. The CDR3 sequence is 13 residues long. The V and J ends lost 2 bases and 7 bases, in that order; junction bases with no gene match: 3.